Listed here are 25 T cell receptor beta chains from one sample, sequenced in a study of T-cell reconstitution after alpha-beta-depleted transplantation in children. Using unique molecular identifiers, the investigators prepared the TCRbeta library. TCRdb fed the PCR reads into MiXCR, producing one record per CDR3 protein. This sample has over 550,000 distinct CDR3 sequences, with over 9.5% found just once. The source material was PBMCs from the stem cell graft donor, sampled from the stem cell graft. These receptors all stem from a human donor who donated a stem cell graft to a child with acute myeloid leukemia.

The table lists this clonotype with many counts. The V gene is TRBV30, the J gene TRBJ2-1, with D possibly being TRBD2 (5 bases). Trimming shortened V by 4 bases and J by 12 bases, and 13 bases separated the two germline ends. Germline CDR1 and CDR2: GTSNPN and SVGIG (reference sequence). This CDR3 is 11 amino acids long. The CDR3 loop reads CAWNRVGGQFF. The CDR3 bases are TGTGCCTGGAACCGCGTCGGAGGGCAGTTCTTC.

At least ten counts were recorded for this clonotype. The chain is built from TRBV5-1 and TRBJ2-3; D is perhaps TRBD2 (5 bases). Trimming left V 3 bases short and J 2 bases short, with 16 bases between. CDR1 SGHRS and CDR2 YFSETQ come from the germline V gene. The CDR3 has 16 residues. The CDR3 bases are TGCGCCAGCAGCTATACACCGGACTTTGACACAGATACGCAGTATTTT. This codes for CASSYTPDFDTDTQYF.

CDR3 sequence: CASKGDPRQVRSYEQYF. CDR3 bases: TGTGCCAGCAAGGGGGATCCACGACAGGTTAGATCGTACGAGCAGTACTTC. The rearrangement uses TRBV6-1 and TRBJ2-7; a possible D gene is TRBD1 (6 bases). V was cut by 7 bases and J by 4 bases, with 26 bases left in between. The CDR3 consists of 17 residues. CDR1 and CDR2 (germline): MNHNS, SASEGT.

This chain connects TRBV5-1 to TRBJ1-1; maybe TRBD1 (5 bases). Germline V CDR1 and CDR2: SGHRS, YFSETQ. The CDR3 length is 14 residues. Trimming removed 4 bases from V and 4 bases from J, with 14 bases in between. DNA for the CDR3: TGCGCCAGCAGCCCATATGGGGCGCCCACTGAAGCTTTCTTT. Amino acids: CASSPYGAPTEAFF.

This clonotype appeared a few times. This chain connects TRBV24-1 to TRBJ2-1; TRBD1 or TRBD2 may be the D gene (5 bases each). This CDR3 spans 16 amino acids. V shed 6 bases and J shed 5 bases, with 19 bases lying between them. Germline assignment: CDR1 KGHDR and CDR2 SFDVKD. In DNA, the CDR3 is TGTGCCACCAGTTTTGGGGCGGGTTTGGGGAACAATGAGCAGTTCTTC. Amino acids: CATSFGAGLGNNEQFF.

Details on this clonotype: The conserved final phenylalanine or tryptophan is absent from the CDR3, which likely points to a read error. The V gene is TRBV5-1, the J gene TRBJ2-4; 9 bases are a match to TRBD2. The CDR3 has 15 amino acids. Germline CDR1 reads SGHRS; CDR2 reads YFSETQ. V was pared by 4 bases and J by 8 bases, with 10 bases of the junction left unmatched. The CDR3 bases are TGCGCCAGCAGCCCAGGGACTAGCTTGGCGGACATTCAGTACTCC. Its protein is CASSPGTSLADIQYS.

The genes are TRBV20-1 and TRBJ1-2, with TRBD1 identical over 11 bases. The V gene end was trimmed by 1 base and the J gene end by 6 bases; junction bases not matched to a gene: 4. The germline V gene encodes CDR1 DFQATT and CDR2 SNEGSKA (reference sequence). The CDR3 loop spans 14 amino acids. This CDR3 is CSARAPGQGDGYTF. The CDR3 DNA reads as TGCAGTGCTAGAGCTCCGGGACAGGGGGATGGCTACACCTTC.

The rearrangement joins TRBV20-1 to TRBJ1-1; unclear D gene. The V gene lost 6 bases and the J gene lost 1 base, with 6 bases spanning the gap. The CDR3 has 11 residues. Germline V gene data show CDR1 as DFQATT and CDR2 as SNEGSKA (reference sequence). The CDR3 reads CSAGWNTEAFF. The CDR3, as DNA: TGCAGTGCGGGATGGAACACTGAAGCTTTCTTT.

This clonotype was seen many times. The rearrangement uses TRBV9 and TRBJ1-6, with 7 positions matching TRBD1. The ends lost 3 bases at V and 7 bases at J; junction bases unmatched: 7. Germline loops: CDR1 SGDLS, CDR2 YYNGEE. There are 15 residues in the CDR3. The CDR3 sequence is CASSASGTVNSPLHF. In DNA form, the CDR3 reads TGTGCCAGCAGCGCCTCCGGGACAGTCAATTCACCCCTCCACTTT.

The CDR3: CASSPLPPTGSSYEQYF. For the CDR3, the DNA is TGTGCCAGCTCACCCTTGCCCCCGACAGGATCCTCCTACGAGCAGTACTTC. The chain employs TRBV18 and TRBJ2-7; weak D call: TRBD1 (6 bases). Germline loops: CDR1 KGHSH, CDR2 LQKENI. There are 17 residues in the CDR3. V was shortened by 3 bases and J by 0 bases, with 18 bases between the two germline ends.

This sequence joins TRBV6-2 or TRBV6-3 and TRBJ2-7; TRBD1 might be the D (5 bases). The CDR3 is made up of 13 amino acids. Trimming pared 2 bases from V and 3 bases from J, leaving 8 bases between. Germline loops: CDR1 MNHEY, CDR2 SVGEGT. Here the CDR3 reads CASSYQTDYEQYF. In DNA form, the CDR3 reads TGTGCCAGCAGTTACCAGACAGACTACGAGCAGTACTTC.

The chain uses TRBV30 and TRBJ2-7; weak D call: TRBD1 (6 bases). V gave up 2 bases and J gave up 2 bases, with 10 bases separating them. CDR1 GTSNPN and CDR2 SVGIG come from the germline V gene (reference sequence). The CDR3 has 13 amino acids. The CDR3 protein is CAWSRGSPYEQYF. The DNA for the CDR3 is TGTGCCTGGAGTAGGGGGTCCCCCTACGAGCAGTACTTC.

This clonotype was counted once. This chain links TRBV30 with TRBJ1-5, with a tentative D call TRBD1 (6 bases). CDR3 length: 13 residues. Germline lookup yields CDR1 GTSNPN and CDR2 SVGIG (reference sequence). V lost 1 base to trimming and J lost 7 bases, with 11 bases between them. The CDR3, as DNA: TGTGCCTGGAGTGAAGGGGGGGGACAGCCCCAGCATTTT. As protein: CAWSEGGGQPQHF.

Notes on this clonotype: A much more abundant neighbour one base away suggests this may be a read error. The chain carries TRBV20-1 and TRBJ2-3; 12 bases are a match to TRBD2. V dropped 0 bases and J dropped 4; count of bases not matched to a gene: 5. CDR1 and CDR2 from the germline V gene are DFQATT and SNEGSKA (reference sequence). The CDR3 has 16 amino acids. In DNA form, the CDR3 reads TGCAGTGCTAGAGATCCGACTAGCGGGAGTTCAGATACGCAGTATTTT. Translated: CSARDPTSGSSDTQYF.

For this clonotype: The conserved phenylalanine or tryptophan is not found at the CDR3 terminus, so this likely reflects a read error. The rearrangement joins TRBV5-1 to TRBJ2-7; 8 bases are a match to TRBD2. Trimming at V came to 4 bases and at J to 5 bases, leaving 17 bases not matched to a gene. The length of the CDR3 is 17 residues. CDR1 SGHRS and CDR2 YFSETQ come from the germline V gene. The chain's CDR3 is CASSPLGGSGREDEQYL. As DNA, the CDR3 is TGCGCCAGCAGCCCCCTCGGGGGGAGCGGGAGAGAGGACGAGCAGTACTTA.

This chain uses TRBV27 with TRBJ1-5, with TRBD1 as a possible D gene (5 bases). Germline V CDR1 and CDR2: MNHEY, SMNVEV (reference sequence). Between the trimmed V and J ends, which lost 4 bases and 3 bases, there was a span of 10 bases. The CDR3 spans 14 residues. CDR3 loop: CASSSGTNNQPQHF. The CDR3 DNA reads TGTGCCAGCAGTTCCGGGACTAACAATCAGCCCCAGCATTTT.

In this sample, this clonotype turned up a few times. This chain's CDR3 is CASRLSPRKNEKLFF. Here the CDR3 DNA reads TGTGCCAGCAGGCTAAGTCCCAGAAAAAATGAAAAACTGTTTTTT. The chain is built from TRBV7-2 and TRBJ1-4; D not certain. Trimming took 6 bases from V and 5 from J, leaving 16 bases between them. The CDR3 extends over 15 amino acids. In germline, CDR1 is SGHTA, CDR2 FQGNSA.

This chain joins TRBV20-1 and TRBJ1-1; no firm D call. Per the germline V gene, CDR1 is DFQATT and CDR2 is SNEGSKA (reference sequence). The CDR3 has 12 amino acids. Trimming took 1 base from V and 6 from J, leaving 9 bases between them. The CDR3 region is CSARAPGPEAFF. CDR3 in DNA: TGCAGTGCTAGAGCTCCCGGACCTGAAGCTTTCTTT.

This clonotype appeared many times. The J gene is TRBJ2-3, the V gene TRBV20-1; D is perhaps TRBD2 (6 bases). Looked up from germline, CDR1 is DFQATT and CDR2 is SNEGSKA (reference sequence). This CDR3 has 13 residues. With 5 bases removed from V and 2 bases from J, the gap between germline ends came to 11 bases. CDR3 in amino acids: CSAVAVLTDTQYF. CDR3 nucleotide sequence: TGCAGTGCTGTAGCGGTCCTCACAGATACGCAGTATTTT.

This clonotype came up many times. This sequence joins TRBV6-2 or TRBV6-3 and TRBJ2-7; D not resolved. The CDR3 runs to 15 residues. Trimming removed 2 bases from V and 1 base from J, with 12 bases in between. The V gene's germline CDR1 is MNHEY and CDR2 SVGEGT. Here the CDR3 DNA reads TGTGCCAGCAGTTACGGCGGAGTAAATTCCTACGAGCAGTACTTC. This translates into CASSYGGVNSYEQYF.

This clonotype was counted ten times or more. This chain uses TRBV9 with TRBJ1-4; possible D gene TRBD1, 5 bases. CDR1 SGDLS and CDR2 YYNGEE come from the germline V gene. The CDR3 length is 15 residues. Deletions cut 0 bases from V and 7 bases from J, with 13 bases between. The CDR3 region is CASSVGAGVFEKLFF. Here the CDR3 DNA reads TGTGCCAGCAGCGTAGGGGCGGGGGTGTTTGAAAAACTGTTTTTT.

This chain links TRBV20-1 with TRBJ2-7; maybe TRBD2 (6 bases). V was pared by 5 bases and J by 2 bases, with 16 bases between. The CDR3 spans 14 residues. The germline V gene has CDR1 DFQATT and CDR2 SNEGSKA (reference sequence). CDR3 region: CSARILALPYEQYF. CDR3 sequence (DNA): TGCAGTGCTCGTATCCTAGCGCTTCCCTACGAGCAGTACTTC.

Only a few counts were recorded for this clonotype. The chain carries TRBV28 and TRBJ1-1; 11 positions match TRBD1. V was clipped by 4 bases and J by 3 bases; unmatched bases: 10. Germline CDR1 is MDHEN and CDR2 is SYDVKM. This CDR3 spans 17 amino acids. The CDR3 nucleotides read TGTGCCAGCAGTTGGCCCGGGACAGGGGGAATATACACTGAAGCTTTCTTT. Translated, it gives CASSWPGTGGIYTEAFF.

The rearrangement uses TRBV14 and TRBJ2-7; D might be TRBD2 (6 bases). Trimming shortened V by 0 bases and J by 4 bases, and 19 bases separated the two germline ends. The CDR3 contains 17 residues. CDR1 is SGHDN and CDR2 is FVKESK in the germline V gene. CDR3 bases: TGTGCCAGCAGCCAAGATTCCGGCGCGGGAAGGAGGTACGAGCAGTACTTC. Translated, it gives CASSQDSGAGRRYEQYF.

This clonotype appeared a few times. The CDR3 DNA reads as TGTGCCTGGAGTAACTTCAGGGGTAACGAGCAGTACTTC. Translating it yields CAWSNFRGNEQYF. This chain uses TRBV30 with TRBJ2-7; tentatively, D is TRBD1 (6 bases). Deletions cut 2 bases from V and 5 bases from J, with 13 bases between. This CDR3 comprises 13 residues. CDR1 and CDR2 from the germline V gene are GTSNPN and SVGIG (reference sequence).